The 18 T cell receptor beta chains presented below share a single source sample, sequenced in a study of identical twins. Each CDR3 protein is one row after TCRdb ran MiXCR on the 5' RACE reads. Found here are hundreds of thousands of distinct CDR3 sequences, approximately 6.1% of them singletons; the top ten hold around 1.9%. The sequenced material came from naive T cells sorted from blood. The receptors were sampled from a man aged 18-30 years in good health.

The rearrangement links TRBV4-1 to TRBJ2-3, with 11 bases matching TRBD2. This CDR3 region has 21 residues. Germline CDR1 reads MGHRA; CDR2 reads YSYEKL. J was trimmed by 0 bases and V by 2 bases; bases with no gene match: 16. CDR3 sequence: CASSQNPAPTSGRMSTDTQYF. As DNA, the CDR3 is TGCGCCAGCAGCCAAAACCCTGCCCCTACTAGCGGGAGAATGAGCACAGATACGCAGTATTTT.

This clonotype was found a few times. The CDR3 DNA reads as TGTGCCAGCAGTTACGGGATCCGGGACAGGGGTACAGATACGCAGTATTTT. Its translation is CASSYGIRDRGTDTQYF. This chain joins TRBV6-2 or TRBV6-3 and TRBJ2-3, with 10 nucleotides matching TRBD1. CDR1 is MNHEY and CDR2 is SVGEGT in the germline V gene. This CDR3 contains 17 residues. V lost 2 bases to trimming and J lost 3 bases; unmatched junction nucleotides: 8.

CDR3 sequence: CATSRRGAGANVLTF. DNA of the CDR3: TGTGCCACCAGCAGGAGGGGAGCTGGGGCCAACGTCCTGACTTTC. The V and J genes are TRBV15 and TRBJ2-6; D tentatively fits TRBD1 or TRBD2 (5 bases each). CDR1 LNHNV and CDR2 YYDKDF come from the germline V gene (reference sequence). The CDR3 runs to 15 residues. Trimming shortened V by 3 bases and J by 2 bases, and 8 bases separated the two germline ends.

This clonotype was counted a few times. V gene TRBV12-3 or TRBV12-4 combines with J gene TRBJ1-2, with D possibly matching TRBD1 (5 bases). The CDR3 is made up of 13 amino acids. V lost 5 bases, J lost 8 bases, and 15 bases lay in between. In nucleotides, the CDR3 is TGTGCCAGCAGTCGCGAGGGGTCTGAGGGCTACACCTTC. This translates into CASSREGSEGYTF.

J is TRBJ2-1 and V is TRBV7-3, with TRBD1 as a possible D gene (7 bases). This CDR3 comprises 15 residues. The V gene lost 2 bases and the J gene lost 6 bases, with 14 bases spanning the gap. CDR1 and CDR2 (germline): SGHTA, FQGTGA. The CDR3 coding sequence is TGTGCCAGCAGCTTAGGGCAGGGGGGTCTCAATGAGCAGTTCTTC. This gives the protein CASSLGQGGLNEQFF.

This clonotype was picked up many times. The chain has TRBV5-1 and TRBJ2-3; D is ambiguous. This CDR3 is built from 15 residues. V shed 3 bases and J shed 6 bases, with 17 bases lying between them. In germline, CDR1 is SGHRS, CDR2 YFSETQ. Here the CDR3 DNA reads TGCGCCAGCAGCTGGACCCCAACTACCACCGATACGCAGTATTTT. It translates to CASSWTPTTTDTQYF.

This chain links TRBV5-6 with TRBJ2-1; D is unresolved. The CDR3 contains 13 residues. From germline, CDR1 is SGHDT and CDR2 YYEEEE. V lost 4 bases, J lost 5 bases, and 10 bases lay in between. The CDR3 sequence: CASSQINDNEQFF. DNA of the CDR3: TGTGCCAGCAGCCAGATCAATGACAATGAGCAGTTCTTC.

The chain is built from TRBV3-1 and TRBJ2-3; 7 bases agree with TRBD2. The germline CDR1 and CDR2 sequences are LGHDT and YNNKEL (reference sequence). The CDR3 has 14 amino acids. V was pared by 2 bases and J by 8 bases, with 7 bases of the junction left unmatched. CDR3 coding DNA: TGTGCCAGCAGCCAACAGCGCGGGAGTAGTACGCAGTATTTT. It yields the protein CASSQQRGSSTQYF.

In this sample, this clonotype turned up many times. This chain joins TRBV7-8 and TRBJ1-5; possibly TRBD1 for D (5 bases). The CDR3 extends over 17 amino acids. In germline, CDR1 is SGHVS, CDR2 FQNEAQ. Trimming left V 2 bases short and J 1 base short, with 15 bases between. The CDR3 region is CASSLWAGHASNQPQHF. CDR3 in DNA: TGTGCCAGCAGCTTATGGGCCGGACACGCAAGCAATCAGCCCCAGCATTTT.

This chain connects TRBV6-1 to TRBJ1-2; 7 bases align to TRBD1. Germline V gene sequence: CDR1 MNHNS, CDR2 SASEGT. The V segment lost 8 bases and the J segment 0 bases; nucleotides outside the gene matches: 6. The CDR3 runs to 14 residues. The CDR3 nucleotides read TGTGCCAGCGGAAGACAGGGACCTAACTATGGCTACACCTTC. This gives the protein CASGRQGPNYGYTF.

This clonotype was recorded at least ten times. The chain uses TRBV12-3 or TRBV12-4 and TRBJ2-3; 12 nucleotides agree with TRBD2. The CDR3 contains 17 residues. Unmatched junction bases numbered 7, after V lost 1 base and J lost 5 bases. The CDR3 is CASSLVLLAGGKDTQYF. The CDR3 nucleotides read TGTGCCAGCAGTTTAGTGCTACTAGCGGGAGGTAAAGATACGCAGTATTTT.

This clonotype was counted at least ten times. The CDR3 reads CASSDQTGAGNTIYF. The CDR3 nucleotides are TGTGCCAGCAGCGACCAGACAGGGGCTGGAAACACCATATATTTT. The V gene is TRBV7-6, the J gene TRBJ1-3; 8 bases line up with TRBD1. This CDR3 comprises 15 residues. V shed 5 bases, J shed 2 bases, and the junction held 5 bases outside the gene matches. Germline CDR1 and CDR2: SGHVS and FNYEAQ.

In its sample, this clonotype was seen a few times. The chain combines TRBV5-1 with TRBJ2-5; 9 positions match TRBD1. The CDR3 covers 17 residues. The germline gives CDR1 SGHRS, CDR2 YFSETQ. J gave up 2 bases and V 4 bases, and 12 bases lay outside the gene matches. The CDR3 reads CASSLMPPGTGQETQYF. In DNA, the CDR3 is TGCGCCAGCAGCCTGATGCCCCCCGGGACAGGGCAAGAGACCCAGTACTTC.

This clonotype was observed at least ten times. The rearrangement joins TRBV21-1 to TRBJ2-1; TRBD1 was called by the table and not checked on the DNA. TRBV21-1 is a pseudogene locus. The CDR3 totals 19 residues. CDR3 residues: CASSKVASGVRALYNEQFF. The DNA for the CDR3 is TGTGCCAGCAGCAAAGTAGCGTCCGGGGTGCGGGCTCTCTACAATGAGCAGTTCTTC.

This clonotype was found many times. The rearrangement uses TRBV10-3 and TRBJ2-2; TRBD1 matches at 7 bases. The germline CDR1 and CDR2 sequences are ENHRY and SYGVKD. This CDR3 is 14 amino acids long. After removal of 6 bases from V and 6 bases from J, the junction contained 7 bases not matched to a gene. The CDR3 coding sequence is TGTGCCATCAGCGCACAGGGACAGTCCGGGGAGCTGTTTTTT. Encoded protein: CAISAQGQSGELFF.

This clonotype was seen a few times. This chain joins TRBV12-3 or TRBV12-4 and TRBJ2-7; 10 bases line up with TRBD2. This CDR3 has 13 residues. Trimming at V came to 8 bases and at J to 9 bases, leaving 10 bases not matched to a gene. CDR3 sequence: CASGAGLAGVQYF. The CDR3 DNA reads TGTGCCAGCGGGGCGGGGCTAGCGGGAGTGCAGTACTTC.

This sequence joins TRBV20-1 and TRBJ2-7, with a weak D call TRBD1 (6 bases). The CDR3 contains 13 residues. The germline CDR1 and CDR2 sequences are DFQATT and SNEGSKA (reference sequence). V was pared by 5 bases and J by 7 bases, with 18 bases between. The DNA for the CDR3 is TGCAGTGCTCCGGGACACCTAAACCGGGAGCAGTACTTC. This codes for CSAPGHLNREQYF.

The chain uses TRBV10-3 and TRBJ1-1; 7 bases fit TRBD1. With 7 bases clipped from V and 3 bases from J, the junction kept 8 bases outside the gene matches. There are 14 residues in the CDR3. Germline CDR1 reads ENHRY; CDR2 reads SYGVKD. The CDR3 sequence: CAITPTGWDTEAFF. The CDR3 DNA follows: TGTGCCATCACTCCGACAGGGTGGGACACTGAAGCTTTCTTT.